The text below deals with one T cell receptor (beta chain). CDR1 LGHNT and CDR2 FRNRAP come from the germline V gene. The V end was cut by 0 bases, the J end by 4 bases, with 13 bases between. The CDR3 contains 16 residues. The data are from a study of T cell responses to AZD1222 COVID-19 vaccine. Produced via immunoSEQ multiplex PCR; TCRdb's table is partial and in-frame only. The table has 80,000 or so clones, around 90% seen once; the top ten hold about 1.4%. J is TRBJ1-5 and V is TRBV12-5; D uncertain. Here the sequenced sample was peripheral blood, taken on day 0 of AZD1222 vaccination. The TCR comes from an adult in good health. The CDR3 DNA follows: TGTGCTAGTGGTTTGGTACTCGGCCCTAGAAATCAGCCCCAGCATTTT. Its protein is CASGLVLGPRNQPQHF. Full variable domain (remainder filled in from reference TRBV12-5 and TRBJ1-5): DARVTQTPRHKVTEMGQEVTMRCQPILGHNTVFWYRQTMMQGLELLAYFRNRAPLDDSGMPKDRFSAEMPDATLATLKIQPSEPRDSAVYFCASGLVLGPRNQPQHFGDGTRLSIL.